This passage covers 8 T cell receptor beta chains from one sample sequenced in a study of blood T cell repertoires in COVID-19. Data came from immunoSEQ multiplex PCR; TCRdb stores just in-frame clones and leaves some out. The table shows around 260,000 clones, with around 87% occurring only once. The sample consisted of peripheral blood. These receptors all come from a man aged 18 to 29 with active or convalescent COVID-19.

The chain has TRBV6-5 and TRBJ2-5; D is uncertain. The V end was cut by 5 bases, the J end by 4 bases, with 14 bases between. The CDR3 contains 14 residues. Germline V gene lookup returns CDR1 MNHEY and CDR2 SVGAGI. This chain's CDR3 is CASSTPLPGETQYF. The CDR3 DNA reads as TGTGCCAGCAGTACCCCCTTGCCAGGAGAGACCCAGTACTTC.

This clone has only one observation. V usage is TRBV4-1 and J usage is TRBJ1-4; D not certain. The germline gives CDR1 MGHRA, CDR2 YSYEKL. Trimming cost V 0 bases and J 0 bases, with 8 bases left between them. The CDR3 runs 16 residues. The CDR3 nucleotides read TGCGCCAGCAGCCAAGAGGGCCTTGCAACTAATGAAAAACTGTTTTTT. Translation: CASSQEGLATNEKLFF.

For this clone: Other DNA variants within this sample encode the same CDR3. This chain links TRBV2 with TRBJ2-7; D is unresolved. This CDR3 contains 10 residues. In germline, CDR1 is SNHLY, CDR2 FYNNEI. V lost 8 bases, J lost 6 bases, and 8 bases lay in between. CDR3 nucleotide sequence: TGTGCCAGCTCTGGTAGCGAGCAGTACTTC. It is translated as CASSGSEQYF.

This chain connects TRBV27 to TRBJ2-7; a possible D gene is TRBD1 (7 bases). Germline CDR1 is MNHEY and CDR2 is SMNVEV (reference sequence). V gave up 6 bases and J gave up 1 base, with 16 bases separating them. The CDR3 runs 15 residues. The DNA of the CDR3 is TGTGCCAGCAGGGGTCCGGGGGACAGATCCTACGAGCAGTACTTC. Protein product: CASRGPGDRSYEQYF.

The chain uses TRBV7-9 and TRBJ1-4, with no clear D. V was clipped by 5 bases and J by 8 bases, with 18 bases between them. The CDR3 contains 15 residues. Germline V CDR1 and CDR2: SEHNR, FQNEAQ (reference sequence). CDR3 sequence: CASSLRAALGEKLFF. The CDR3 DNA follows: TGTGCCAGCAGCCTTAGAGCAGCGCTTGGGGAAAAACTGTTTTTT.

The chain's CDR3 is CASSQALGGTSNTGELFF. The CDR3 DNA sequence: TGTGCCAGCAGCCAGGCCTTGGGCGGGACCTCGAACACCGGGGAGCTGTTTTTT. The chain carries TRBV3-1 (or the pseudogene TRBV3-2) and TRBJ2-2, with D tentatively TRBD2 (6 bases). Deletions cut 3 bases from V and 0 bases from J, with 17 bases between. There are 18 residues in the CDR3. Germline assignment: CDR1 LGHDT and CDR2 YNNKEL (reference sequence).

This chain connects TRBV7-2 to TRBJ2-2, with D tentatively TRBD1 (6 bases). The CDR3 runs 15 residues. V was cut by 4 bases and J by 4 bases, with 13 bases left in between. Germline loops: CDR1 SGHTA, CDR2 FQGNSA. DNA of the CDR3: TGTGCCAGCAGCTCCAGGGGCGGTCGCACCGGGGAGCTGTTTTTT. As protein: CASSSRGGRTGELFF. The variable domain in full, completed from reference TRBV7-2 and TRBJ2-2, reads GAGVSQSPSNKVTEKGKDVELRCDPISGHTALYWYRQSLGQGLEFLIYFQGNSAPDKSGLPSDRFSAERTGGSVSTLTIQRTQQEDSAVYLCASSSRGGRTGELFFGEGSRLTVL.

The CDR3 sequence is CASSGLAESTDTQYF. The DNA of the CDR3 is TGTGCCAGCAGTGGACTAGCGGAGAGCACAGATACGCAGTATTTT. The chain uses TRBV2 and TRBJ2-3; 9 bases align to TRBD2. The CDR3 runs to 15 residues. Germline assignment: CDR1 SNHLY and CDR2 FYNNEI. V gave up 4 bases and J gave up 0 bases; unmatched junction bases: 2.